This TCR beta chain stems from a study of T cell responses to AZD1222 COVID-19 vaccine. The study's findings and limits: The donors showed a predominance of white British ancestry and of females, with possible underestimation of clonal diversity. Targeting of unmutated variant regions was reportedly seen in nearly half of spike-specific TCRs. CD4 TCRs linked to vaccination spanned spike, dominating at 160-218 and 743-854.

Germline V gives CDR1 SNHLY, CDR2 FYNNEI. The CDR3 runs 13 residues. With 4 bases removed from V and 4 bases from J, the gap between germline ends came to 9 bases. Worth noting for this clone: Its target is unknown.

Some clones are missing from TCRdb's copy, which holds only in-frame ones; the method was immunoSEQ multiplex PCR. This table has roughly 150,000 clones, roughly 90% appearing once. The rearrangement joins TRBV2 to TRBJ2-3, with D tentatively TRBD1 (6 bases). The starting material was peripheral blood, obtained 28 days after the second AZD1222 dose. This receptor was taken from an adult who received the AZD1222 COVID-19 vaccine. CDR3: CASSGQAPDTQYF. CDR3 DNA sequence: TGTGCCAGCAGTGGACAGGCCCCAGATACGCAGTATTTT.